The 25 T cell receptor beta chains given below trace back to one sample, sequenced in a study of T cell clonotyping in hematopoietic cell transplantation. Profiled with immunoSEQ multiplex PCR; TCRdb holds only in-frame clones, not every one. The repertoire holds roughly 5,000 clones, with over 85% as singletons. The sequencing used peripheral blood mononuclear cells, collected 100 days after allogeneic stem cell transplant. These receptors all come from a male patient aged 70-85 years who had an allogeneic stem cell transplant from an unrelated donor, so T cells may come from the graft donor. Some clones in this sample may be carry-over from other donors' samples.

This chain connects TRBV7-2 to TRBJ1-1; D is uncertain. This CDR3 spans 18 amino acids. V shed 5 bases and J shed 0 bases, with 22 bases lying between them. Germline lookup yields CDR1 SGHTA and CDR2 FQGNSA. CDR3 residues: CASSPRGNSNLLNTEAFF. CDR3 bases: TGTGCCAGCAGCCCGAGAGGGAACAGTAATCTCTTGAACACTGAAGCTTTCTTT.

This rearrangement joins TRBV5-6 to TRBJ2-5, with 10 bases lining up with TRBD1. V dropped 2 bases and J dropped 5; count of bases not matched to a gene: 6. The CDR3 has 15 amino acids. Germline V CDR1 and CDR2: SGHDT, YYEEEE. The CDR3: CASSLRQGAQETQYF. Written as DNA, the CDR3 is TGTGCCAGCAGCTTACGACAGGGGGCACAGGAGACCCAGTACTTC.

This clone occurred once. This chain uses TRBV5-1 with TRBJ2-1; weak D call: TRBD1 (6 bases). The V end was cut by 4 bases, the J end by 7 bases, with 18 bases between. CDR3 length equals 15 residues. CDR1 SGHRS and CDR2 YFSETQ come from the germline V gene. CDR3 loop: CASSEDWDNLNEQFF. The DNA of the CDR3 is TGCGCCAGCAGCGAGGACTGGGACAATCTAAATGAGCAGTTCTTC.

A note on this clone: Its ends do not fully match the called genes, so a read error is possible. The chain uses TRBV2 and TRBJ2-2; D call uncertain. This CDR3 contains 12 residues. CDR1 is SNHLY and CDR2 is FYNNEI in the germline V gene. The CDR3 loop is CASNPNAGELFF. The CDR3 DNA reads as TGTGCCAGCAACCCGAACGCCGGGGAGCTGTTTTTT.

The chain recombines TRBV28 with TRBJ1-3, with D possibly TRBD1 on 5 matching bases. CDR3 length: 17 residues. The V gene lost 0 bases and the J gene lost 0 bases, with 12 bases spanning the gap. Germline V CDR1 and CDR2: MDHEN, SYDVKM. The CDR3: CASSLWTDWSSGNTIYF. The CDR3 DNA is TGTGCCAGCAGTTTATGGACAGATTGGTCCTCTGGAAACACCATATATTTT.

This sequence joins TRBV29-1 and TRBJ2-5; TRBD1 might be the D (5 bases). V was trimmed by 2 bases and J by 5 bases, leaving 12 bases between them. The germline V gene encodes CDR1 SQVTM and CDR2 ANQGSEA. The CDR3 sequence is 13 residues long. CDR3 DNA: TGCAGCGTTGAACAGGGTCGTAGGGAGACCCAGTACTTC. Translated: CSVEQGRRETQYF.

This chain uses TRBV5-6 with TRBJ2-7; no reliable D call. CDR1 and CDR2 from the germline V gene are SGHDT and YYEEEE. The CDR3 spans 15 residues. Between the trimmed V and J ends, which lost 0 bases and 3 bases, there was a span of 13 bases. CDR3 sequence (DNA): TGTGCCAGCAGCTTGGGAAACGACCTGAGCTACGAGCAGTACTTC. It translates to CASSLGNDLSYEQYF.

This clone was observed a few times. The V and J genes are TRBV10-3 and TRBJ1-1, with 7 bases matching TRBD1. V dropped 0 bases and J dropped 2; count of bases not matched to a gene: 3. This CDR3 has 15 residues. The V gene's germline CDR1 is ENHRY and CDR2 SYGVKD. Here the CDR3 DNA reads TGTGCCATCAGTGAGTCGGGGACAGCTAACACTGAAGCTTTCTTT. As protein: CAISESGTANTEAFF.

V and J are TRBV7-2 and TRBJ2-7; TRBD1 is a possible D gene (6 bases). The CDR3 covers 14 residues. The ends were cut back, 4 bases at V and 5 bases at J, with 15 bases in the middle. CDR1 and CDR2 from the germline V gene are SGHTA and FQGNSA. This CDR3 reads CASSSLDRLDEQYF. In DNA form, the CDR3 reads TGTGCCAGCAGCTCCCTAGACAGGTTGGACGAGCAGTACTTC.

J is TRBJ2-1 and V is TRBV9; 7 nucleotides match TRBD1. The germline CDR1 and CDR2 sequences are SGDLS and YYNGEE. V was clipped by 4 bases and J by 2 bases; unmatched bases: 6. There are 15 residues in the CDR3. This chain's CDR3 is CASSRRDSTYNEQFF. CDR3 in DNA: TGTGCCAGCAGCCGCCGGGACAGCACCTACAATGAGCAGTTCTTC.

The V and J genes are TRBV18 and TRBJ1-1, with 8 nucleotides matching TRBD1. The germline gives CDR1 KGHSH, CDR2 LQKENI. Trimming cost V 10 bases and J 4 bases; bases outside gene matches: 8. The CDR3 has 13 amino acids. The CDR3 sequence: CATKQGAGTEAFF. The DNA of the CDR3 is TGTGCCACCAAGCAGGGGGCCGGCACTGAAGCTTTCTTT. The entire variable domain, with the rest obtained from reference TRBV18 and TRBJ1-1, is as follows: NAGVMQNPRHLVRRRGQEARLRCSPMKGHSHVYWYRQLPEEGLKFMVYLQKENIIDESGMPKERFSAEFPKEGPSILRIQQVVRGDSAAYFCATKQGAGTEAFFGQGTRLTVV.

The gene calls are TRBV28 and TRBJ2-2; D may correspond to TRBD1 or TRBD2 (5 bases each). The CDR3 extends over 18 amino acids. The V gene lost 5 bases and the J gene lost 1 base, with 20 bases spanning the gap. Germline lookup yields CDR1 MDHEN and CDR2 SYDVKM. CDR3 sequence: CASSPTFRDAMNTGELFF. The CDR3 DNA is TGTGCCAGCAGTCCCACATTCCGGGACGCGATGAACACCGGGGAGCTGTTTTTT.

This rearrangement joins TRBV7-2 to TRBJ1-4; 10 bases align to TRBD1. The V gene end was trimmed by 4 bases and the J gene end by 7 bases; junction bases not matched to a gene: 6. CDR1 and CDR2 from the germline V gene are SGHTA and FQGNSA. The CDR3 loop spans 15 amino acids. CDR3 region: CASSSGQGGFEKLFF. CDR3 DNA sequence: TGTGCCAGCAGCTCTGGACAGGGGGGTTTTGAAAAACTGTTTTTT.

CDR3 amino acids: CASSLKGTGGSTDTQYF. In DNA form, the CDR3 reads TGTGCCAGCAGCTTAAAGGGGACTGGCGGGAGCACAGATACGCAGTATTTT. V is TRBV7-3 and J is TRBJ2-3; a possible D gene is TRBD2 (6 bases). V shed 1 base and J shed 0 bases, with 14 bases lying between them. Germline V gene data show CDR1 as SGHTA and CDR2 as FQGTGA. The CDR3 spans 17 residues.

The V call is TRBV9, the J call TRBJ2-5, with 7 bases lining up with TRBD1. The CDR3 covers 14 residues. Looked up from germline, CDR1 is SGDLS and CDR2 is YYNGEE. Trimming cost V 4 bases and J 5 bases; bases outside gene matches: 8. The CDR3 coding sequence is TGTGCCAGCAGCCCTGGCGACAGGGACGAGACCCAGTACTTC. Its protein product is CASSPGDRDETQYF.

This sequence joins TRBV7-3 and TRBJ2-1; D is perhaps TRBD2 (6 bases). CDR3 length: 14 residues. Germline assignment: CDR1 SGHTA and CDR2 FQGTGA. V shed 1 base and J shed 7 bases, with 11 bases lying between them. For the CDR3, the DNA is TGTGCCAGCAGCTTAAGAGGTAGCGGTAATGAGCAGTTCTTC. Translation: CASSLRGSGNEQFF. The variable domain in full, with the rest retrieved from reference TRBV7-3 and TRBJ2-1, is GAGVSQTPSNKVTEKGKYVELRCDPISGHTALYWYRQSLGQGPEFLIYFQGTGAADDSGLPNDRFFAVRPEGSVSTLKIQRTERGDSAVYLCASSLRGSGNEQFFGPGTRLTVL.

The chain has TRBV19 and TRBJ2-7; possibly TRBD1 for D (6 bases). Germline V gene data show CDR1 as LNHDA and CDR2 as SQIVND (reference sequence). V lost 3 bases and J 1 base, leaving 13 bases between the germline ends. The CDR3 has 15 amino acids. The CDR3 protein is CASSIAAGVSYEQYF. The CDR3 nucleotides read TGTGCCAGTAGTATCGCGGCAGGGGTTTCCTACGAGCAGTACTTC.

This rearrangement joins TRBV14 to TRBJ2-3, with D unresolved. CDR3 length equals 16 residues. The V and J ends lost 1 base and 3 bases respectively, with 14 bases between them. Germline V gene sequence: CDR1 SGHDN, CDR2 FVKESK. CDR3 in amino acids: CASSQVGQFWTDTQYF. As DNA, the CDR3 is TGTGCCAGCAGCCAAGTCGGGCAGTTTTGGACAGATACGCAGTATTTT.

The genes are TRBV4-2 and TRBJ2-3; possible D gene TRBD1, 5 bases. Deletions cut 5 bases from V and 0 bases from J, with 9 bases between. The CDR3 covers 14 residues. Germline V gene lookup returns CDR1 LGHNA and CDR2 YNFKEQ. The CDR3 DNA reads TGTGCCAGCAGCTCCCGACAGAGCACAGATACGCAGTATTTT. The encoded protein is CASSSRQSTDTQYF.

This chain connects TRBV28 to TRBJ1-2; D gene uncertain. The germline V gene has CDR1 MDHEN and CDR2 SYDVKM. V gave up 4 bases and J gave up 4 bases, with 13 bases separating them. The CDR3 is 14 amino acids. The CDR3 region has the DNA TGTGCCAGCAGTTCTTTACATCCCCCCTATGGCTACACCTTC. It is translated as CASSSLHPPYGYTF.

The chain uses TRBV2 and TRBJ1-5; no clear D. Trimming cost V 6 bases and J 0 bases, with 15 bases left between them. Germline-derived CDR1 and CDR2 are SNHLY and FYNNEI. The length of the CDR3 is 16 residues. CDR3: CASRDRGESSNQPQHF. The DNA for the CDR3 is TGTGCCAGCAGAGACCGGGGAGAATCTAGCAATCAGCCCCAGCATTTT.

The chain combines TRBV6-5 with TRBJ1-1; 7 nucleotides agree with TRBD1. Germline V gene sequence: CDR1 MNHEY, CDR2 SVGAGI. This CDR3 contains 16 residues. V lost 6 bases and J lost 4; bases outside the gene matches: 14. The CDR3 sequence is CASSYKTGIYGTEAFF. The CDR3 bases are TGTGCCAGCAGCTACAAGACAGGGATATATGGCACTGAAGCTTTCTTT.

The chain carries TRBV2 and TRBJ2-1; 8 bases map to TRBD1. This CDR3 is 14 amino acids long. Trimming took 3 bases from V and 13 from J; bases not matched to a gene: 11. The V gene's germline CDR1 is SNHLY and CDR2 FYNNEI. For the CDR3, the DNA is TGTGCCAGCAGTGATGGGACAGGTGACGAGACCCAGTTCTTC. It specifies CASSDGTGDETQFF. The complete variable domain, with remaining parts taken from reference TRBV2 and TRBJ2-1, reads EPEVTQTPSHQVTQMGQEVILRCVPISNHLYFYWYRQILGQKVEFLVSFYNNEISEKSEIFDDQFSVERPDGSNFTLKIRSTKLEDSAMYFCASSDGTGDETQFFGPGTRLTVL.

This chain uses TRBV28 with TRBJ1-5, with no clear D. Trimming removed 4 bases at V and 7 bases at J, with 11 bases between. CDR3 length: 13 amino acids. CDR1 and CDR2 from the germline V gene are MDHEN and SYDVKM. Written as DNA, the CDR3 is TGTGCCAGCAGTTCACCAAGCGGGCAGCCCCAGCATTTT. Its translation: CASSSPSGQPQHF. Based on the CDR3 plus reference TRBV28 and TRBJ1-5, the full variable domain is DVKVTQSSRYLVKRTGEKVFLECVQDMDHENMFWYRQDPGLGLRLIYFSYDVKMKEKGDIPEGYSVSREKKERFSLILESASTNQTSMYLCASSSPSGQPQHFGDGTRLSIL.

The V gene is TRBV7-2, the J gene TRBJ1-2; 10 nucleotides align to TRBD1. The CDR3 consists of 15 residues. Germline V CDR1 and CDR2: SGHTA, FQGNSA. V gave up 0 bases and J gave up 7 bases; unmatched junction bases: 5. The CDR3 nucleotides read TGTGCCAGCAGCTTAGCGCCTCGGACAGGGGGTGGCTACACCTTC. It is translated as CASSLAPRTGGGYTF.